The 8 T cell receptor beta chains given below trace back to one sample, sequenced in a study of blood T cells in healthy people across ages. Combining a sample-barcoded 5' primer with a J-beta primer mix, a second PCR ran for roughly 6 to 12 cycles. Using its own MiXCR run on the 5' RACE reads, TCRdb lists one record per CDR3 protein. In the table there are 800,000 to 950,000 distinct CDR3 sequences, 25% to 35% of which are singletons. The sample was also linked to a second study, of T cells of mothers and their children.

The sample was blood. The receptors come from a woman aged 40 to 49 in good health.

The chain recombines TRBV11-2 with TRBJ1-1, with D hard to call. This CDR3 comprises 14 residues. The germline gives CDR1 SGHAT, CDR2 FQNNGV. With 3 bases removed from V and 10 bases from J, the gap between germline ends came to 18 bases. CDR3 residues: CASSFSDTAVLAFF. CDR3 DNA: TGTGCCAGCAGCTTCTCAGACACGGCGGTATTAGCTTTCTTT.

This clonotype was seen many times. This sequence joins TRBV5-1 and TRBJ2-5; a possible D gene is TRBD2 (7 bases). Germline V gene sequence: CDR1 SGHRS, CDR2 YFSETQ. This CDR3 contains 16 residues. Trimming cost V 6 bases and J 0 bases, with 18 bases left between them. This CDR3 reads CASTLRGRGYQETQYF. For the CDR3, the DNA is TGCGCCAGCACCCTCCGGGGGCGGGGGTACCAAGAGACCCAGTACTTC.

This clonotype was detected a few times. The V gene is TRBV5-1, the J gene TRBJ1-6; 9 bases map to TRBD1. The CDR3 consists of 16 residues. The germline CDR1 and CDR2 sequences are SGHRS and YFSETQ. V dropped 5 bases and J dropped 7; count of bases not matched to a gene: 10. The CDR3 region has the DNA TGCGCCAGCAGTCGTGAGTCTACAGGGGGCAATTCACCCCTCCACTTT. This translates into CASSRESTGGNSPLHF.

CDR3 loop: CASSQISGGSYNEQFF. CDR3 coding DNA: TGCGCCAGCAGCCAAATTAGCGGGGGGTCCTACAATGAGCAGTTCTTC. The chain employs TRBV4-3 and TRBJ2-1; 10 bases line up with TRBD2. The CDR3 contains 16 residues. V gave up 2 bases and J gave up 1 base; unmatched junction bases: 2. CDR1 is LGHNA, CDR2 YSLEER, per germline.

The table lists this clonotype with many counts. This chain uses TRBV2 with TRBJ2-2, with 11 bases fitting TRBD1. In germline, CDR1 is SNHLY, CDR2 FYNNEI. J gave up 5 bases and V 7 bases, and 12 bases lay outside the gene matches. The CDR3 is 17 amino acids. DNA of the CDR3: TGTGCCAGCAACCCCCATGATTGGGACAGGGGGACCGGGGAGCTGTTTTTT. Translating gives CASNPHDWDRGTGELFF.

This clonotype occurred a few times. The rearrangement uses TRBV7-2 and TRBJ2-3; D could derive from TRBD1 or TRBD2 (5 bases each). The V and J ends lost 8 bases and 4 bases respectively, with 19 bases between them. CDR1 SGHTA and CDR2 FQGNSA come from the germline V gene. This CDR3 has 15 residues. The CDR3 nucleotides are TGTGCCAGCGGACCCCCCGGGGCGATCGCAGATACGCAGTATTTT. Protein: CASGPPGAIADTQYF.

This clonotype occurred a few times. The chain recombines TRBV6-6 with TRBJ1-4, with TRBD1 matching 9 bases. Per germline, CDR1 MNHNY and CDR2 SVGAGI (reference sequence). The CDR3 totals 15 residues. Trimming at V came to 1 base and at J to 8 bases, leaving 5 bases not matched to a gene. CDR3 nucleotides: TGTGCCAGCAGTTACTTCGACAGGGGGTGGGAAAAACTGTTTTTT. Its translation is CASSYFDRGWEKLFF.

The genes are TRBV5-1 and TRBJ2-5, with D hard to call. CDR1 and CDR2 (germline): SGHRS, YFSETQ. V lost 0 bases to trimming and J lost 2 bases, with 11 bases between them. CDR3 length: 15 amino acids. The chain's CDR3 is CASSLEAAPQETQYF. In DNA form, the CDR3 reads TGCGCCAGCAGCTTGGAAGCAGCCCCACAAGAGACCCAGTACTTC.